The 29 T cell receptor beta chains below were found in one sample sequenced in a study of regulatory T cells in long-lasting Graves disease. In building TCR beta libraries, iRepertoire HTBI primers were used together with Arm-PCR of CDR3 regions. One entry per CDR3 protein, called by TCRdb with MiXCR from the multiplex PCR reads. Here the sample spans 500,000 to 700,000 distinct CDR3 sequences, about 32% being singletons. Described time point: persistent/refractory GD, antithyroid drugs over 5 years with positive TRAb. Extracted RNA from PBMCs served as the source of the TCR library. The sequencing here drew on peripheral blood mononuclear cells (PBMCs), taken when the disease was refractory, from a patient treated with antithyroid drugs. The receptor source for this set is a female donor with Graves disease.

V is TRBV3-1 and J is TRBJ1-5; D gene unclear. The germline V and J ends were trimmed by 0 bases and 3 bases, with 12 bases remaining between them. CDR1 and CDR2 (germline): LGHDT, YNNKEL (reference sequence). The CDR3 is made up of 16 amino acids. For the CDR3, the DNA is TGTGCCAGCAGCCAAGAGTTGGGGATAGACAATCAGCCCCAGCATTTT. This codes for CASSQELGIDNQPQHF.

This clonotype has ten or more counts. The V call is TRBV28, the J call TRBJ1-5; D gene uncertain. V was cut by 2 bases and J by 3 bases, with 8 bases left in between. The V gene's germline CDR1 is MDHEN and CDR2 SYDVKM. The CDR3 sequence is 14 residues long. This chain's CDR3 is CASSLLGDNQPQHF. DNA of the CDR3: TGTGCCAGCAGTTTACTGGGAGACAATCAGCCCCAGCATTTT.

This clonotype has just a few counts. The chain has TRBV3-1 and TRBJ1-2; 10 bases fit TRBD1. Germline V lookup: CDR1 LGHDT, CDR2 YNNKEL (reference sequence). The CDR3 covers 16 residues. The V gene end was trimmed by 1 base and the J gene end by 2 bases; junction bases not matched to a gene: 4. CDR3 sequence (DNA): TGTGCCAGCAGCCAAGGCACGGGACAGGGGAACTATGGCTACACCTTC. Amino acids: CASSQGTGQGNYGYTF. The full variable domain, its missing parts supplied by reference TRBV3-1 and TRBJ1-2, is DTAVSQTPKYLVTQMGNDKSIKCEQNLGHDTMYWYKQDSKKFLKIMFSYNNKELIINETVPNRFSPKSPDKAHLNLHINSLELGDSAVYFCASSQGTGQGNYGYTFGSGTRLTVV.

With respect to this clonotype: At one of its ends the junction is not consistent with the germline gene, which may arise from a read error. The J gene is TRBJ1-4, the V gene TRBV29-1; no firm D call. Germline CDR1 and CDR2: SQVTM and ANQGSEA. This CDR3 comprises 14 residues. The CDR3 DNA reads TGCAGCGTTAAAGAGGTCCGCGCTAATGAAAAACTGTTTTTT. Its translation: CSVKEVRANEKLFF. The whole variable domain, remainder taken from reference TRBV29-1 and TRBJ1-4, is SAVISQKPSRDICQRGTSLTIQCQVDSQVTMMFWYRQQPGQSLTLIATANQGSEATYESGFVIDKFPISRPNLTFSTLTVSNMSPEDSSIYLCSVKEVRANEKLFFGSGTQLSVL.

The CDR3 sequence is CASSRGRPMNTEAFF. CDR3 nucleotide sequence: TGTGCCAGCAGCCGAGGAAGGCCCATGAACACTGAAGCTTTCTTT. The chain carries TRBV7-2 and TRBJ1-1, with D unclear. The CDR3 consists of 15 residues. The V and J ends lost 5 bases and 0 bases respectively, with 13 bases between them. Looked up from germline, CDR1 is SGHTA and CDR2 is FQGNSA.

This clonotype has a handful of counts. This rearrangement joins TRBV4-1 to TRBJ1-1; 7 positions match TRBD1. Germline CDR1 and CDR2: MGHRA and YSYEKL. V was pared by 1 base and J by 1 base, with 3 bases of the junction left unmatched. There are 15 residues in the CDR3. Here the CDR3 reads CASSQGDRANTEAFF. In nucleotides, the CDR3 is TGCGCCAGCAGCCAAGGCGACAGGGCGAACACTGAAGCTTTCTTT.

The CDR3 DNA is TGTGCCAGCAGCTTAGGGGTGGGGTTGTACCCTCAGGCTTTCTTT. As protein: CASSLGVGLYPQAFF. The chain couples TRBV11-2 to TRBJ1-1, with no clear D. This CDR3 has 15 amino acids. The V gene lost 1 base and the J gene lost 11 bases, with 20 bases spanning the gap. Germline V gives CDR1 SGHAT, CDR2 FQNNGV.

The chain recombines TRBV5-6 with TRBJ1-1; possibly TRBD1 for D (6 bases). The CDR3 runs 16 residues. V lost 4 bases and J lost 5, with 21 bases in between. Looked up from germline, CDR1 is SGHDT and CDR2 is YYEEEE. The DNA for the CDR3 is TGTGCCAGCAGCATTACTAGGGGGAGGGCCTGGACTGAAGCTTTCTTT. Its translation: CASSITRGRAWTEAFF.

This clonotype showed up many times. The chain uses TRBV12-3 or TRBV12-4 and TRBJ1-1; D perhaps matches TRBD1 (5 bases). The CDR3 loop spans 14 amino acids. Trimming cost V 6 bases and J 6 bases, with 17 bases left between them. The CDR3 DNA reads as TGTGCCAGCAGGTCGTCGGGGCTGGGGTCTGAAGCTTTCTTT. Protein: CASRSSGLGSEAFF.

Comments on this clonotype: Being one base from a much bigger clone, this may be a read error. The chain joins TRBV6-1 to TRBJ1-5, with D unresolved. This CDR3 region has 12 residues. CDR1 and CDR2 from the germline V gene are MNHNS and SASEGT. V shed 3 bases and J shed 5 bases, with 5 bases lying between them. The CDR3 DNA is TGTGCCAGCAGTGATGCGGATCAGCCCCAGCATTTT. The encoded protein is CASSDADQPQHF.

This clonotype was counted many times. V usage is TRBV20-1 and J usage is TRBJ2-7; 8 nucleotides agree with TRBD2. The CDR3 spans 15 residues. CDR1 is DFQATT and CDR2 is SNEGSKA in the germline V gene (reference sequence). Losses at the gene ends were 0 bases for V and 6 bases for J; bases not matched to a gene: 10. CDR3 sequence (DNA): TGCAGTGCTAGAGATTTGGCGGGGGGCTTCTCCGAGCAGTACTTC. It is translated as CSARDLAGGFSEQYF.

The V and J genes are TRBV18 and TRBJ1-1, with D perhaps matching TRBD1 (5 bases). The CDR3 spans 14 residues. V lost 2 bases, J lost 1 base, and 8 bases lay in between. CDR1 is KGHSH and CDR2 is LQKENI in the germline V gene. In DNA, the CDR3 is TGTGCCAGCTCACCAGGGGCCCAGAACACTGAAGCTTTCTTT. It translates to CASSPGAQNTEAFF.

The rearrangement links TRBV3-1 to TRBJ1-1; TRBD1 matches at 9 bases. The J segment lost 4 bases and the V segment lost 6 bases, leaving 9 bases of the junction unmatched. The germline V gene encodes CDR1 LGHDT and CDR2 YNNKEL (reference sequence). The CDR3 extends over 15 amino acids. CDR3 in amino acids: CASRSGTGLGTEAFF. CDR3 nucleotides: TGTGCCAGCAGATCCGGGACAGGGCTCGGCACTGAAGCTTTCTTT.

The CDR3 DNA sequence: TGTGCTAGTGGTTTGGGGTGGCGGGGGCCAGAGACCCAGTACTTC. This codes for CASGLGWRGPETQYF. This chain links TRBV12-5 with TRBJ2-5; a weak D match, TRBD2 (7 bases). The germline V and J ends were trimmed by 1 base and 4 bases, with 13 bases remaining between them. CDR3 length equals 15 residues. The germline gives CDR1 LGHNT, CDR2 FRNRAP.

The chain has TRBV20-1 and TRBJ1-2; D gene uncertain. Germline V gene data show CDR1 as DFQATT and CDR2 as SNEGSKA (reference sequence). CDR3 size: 14 residues. V was trimmed by 0 bases and J by 4 bases, leaving 12 bases between them. CDR3 DNA: TGCAGTGCTAGAGAGGGATGGGTCGGCTATGGCTACACCTTC. This encodes CSAREGWVGYGYTF.

With regard to this clonotype: Likely a read error: the CDR3 ends without its conserved phenylalanine or tryptophan. The chain recombines TRBV7-2 with TRBJ2-7; TRBD2 agrees at 12 bases. Germline trimming cut 4 bases from V and 2 bases from J; bases unmatched to any gene: 6. Germline V CDR1 and CDR2: SGHTA, FQGNSA. The CDR3 sequence is 16 residues long. The CDR3 coding sequence is TGTGCCAGCAGCTCAGAGACTAGCGGGAGAGCCTACGAGCAGTACATC. This encodes CASSSETSGRAYEQYI.

This clonotype was observed many times. V is TRBV2 and J is TRBJ2-7; D may be TRBD1 or TRBD2 (5 bases each). The V gene lost 7 bases and the J gene lost 5 bases, with 15 bases spanning the gap. The CDR3 loop spans 13 amino acids. The germline gives CDR1 SNHLY, CDR2 FYNNEI. CDR3 region: CASNRDLPDEQYF. In DNA, the CDR3 is TGTGCCAGCAACCGGGACCTTCCGGACGAGCAGTACTTC.

The table lists this clonotype with a few counts. V and J are TRBV6-9 and TRBJ2-7; TRBD1 aligns across 10 bases. Looked up from germline, CDR1 is MNHGY and CDR2 is SVAAGI. Trimming removed 3 bases from V and 8 bases from J; junction bases left unmatched: 10. CDR3 size: 15 residues. The CDR3 DNA reads as TGTGCCAGCAGTTACCAGAGACAGGGGGCGCTTCAGCAGTACTTC. Protein: CASSYQRQGALQQYF.

This clonotype was observed at least ten times. At one end the junction does not follow the germline gene, possibly because of a read error. The chain uses TRBV20-1 and TRBJ1-1; 8 bases fit TRBD1. This CDR3 contains 13 residues. The germline V gene has CDR1 DFQATT and CDR2 SNEGSKA (reference sequence). CDR3 residues: CSAPDRVKTEAFF. The CDR3 DNA reads TGCAGTGCTCCGGACAGGGTGAAAACTGAAGCTTTCTTT.

The gene calls are TRBV7-8 and TRBJ1-3; no clear D gene. Between the trimmed V and J ends, which lost 3 bases and 4 bases, there was a span of 13 bases. The germline gives CDR1 SGHVS, CDR2 FQNEAQ. CDR3 length: 15 amino acids. CDR3 amino acids: CASSFGGYGGNTIYF. The CDR3 DNA is TGTGCCAGCAGCTTTGGTGGATATGGGGGAAACACCATATATTTT.

The V call is TRBV20-1, the J call TRBJ2-7; the D gene is possibly TRBD1 (6 bases). The CDR3 contains 13 residues. V lost 6 bases to trimming and J lost 2 bases, with 14 bases between them. Germline CDR1 and CDR2: DFQATT and SNEGSKA (reference sequence). CDR3 coding DNA: TGCAGTGCAACCGGGACATCAGCCTACGAGCAGTACTTC. Translated: CSATGTSAYEQYF.

This clonotype came up a few times. The rearrangement uses TRBV6-6 and TRBJ2-2; 10 bases are a match to TRBD2. The CDR3 loop spans 18 amino acids. V shed 0 bases, J shed 0 bases, and the junction held 4 bases outside the gene matches. The germline CDR1 and CDR2 sequences are MNHNY and SVGAGI (reference sequence). This chain's CDR3 is CASSYSASGSANTGELFF. The CDR3 coding sequence is TGTGCCAGCAGTTACTCGGCTAGCGGGAGCGCGAACACCGGGGAGCTGTTTTTT.

The V call is TRBV4-1, the J call TRBJ2-7; 9 nucleotides line up with TRBD1. Germline-derived CDR1 and CDR2 are MGHRA and YSYEKL. CDR3 length equals 16 residues. The junction had 4 bases not matched to a gene; V was cut back by 0 bases and J by 1 base. In DNA, the CDR3 is TGCGCCAGCAGCCAAGATCCAGGGACAGGGTCCTACGAGCAGTACTTC. This sequence encodes CASSQDPGTGSYEQYF.

In this sample, this clonotype turned up many times. The chain carries TRBV28 and TRBJ1-6; a weak D match, TRBD1 (5 bases). This CDR3 comprises 17 residues. Between the trimmed V and J ends, which lost 5 bases and 7 bases, there was a span of 21 bases. Germline V CDR1 and CDR2: MDHEN, SYDVKM. CDR3 in amino acids: CASSGTAIQIANSPLHF. CDR3 nucleotide sequence: TGTGCCAGCAGTGGGACGGCTATCCAAATTGCCAATTCACCCCTCCACTTT. Variable domain in full (rest from reference TRBV28 and TRBJ1-6): DVKVTQSSRYLVKRTGEKVFLECVQDMDHENMFWYRQDPGLGLRLIYFSYDVKMKEKGDIPEGYSVSREKKERFSLILESASTNQTSMYLCASSGTAIQIANSPLHFGNGTRLTVT.

V and J are TRBV12-3 or TRBV12-4 and TRBJ2-7; 9 nucleotides agree with TRBD2. The CDR3 length is 14 residues. DNA of the CDR3: TGTGCGACCAGCAAGGCGGGAGGGCCGTACGAGCAGTACTTC. Its protein is CATSKAGGPYEQYF.

This clonotype was counted between two and nine times. The chain links TRBV7-3 to TRBJ2-7; TRBD2 is a possible D gene (6 bases). This CDR3 is 13 amino acids long. Trimming shortened V by 3 bases and J by 3 bases, and 9 bases separated the two germline ends. Germline V gives CDR1 SGHTA, CDR2 FQGTGA. The CDR3 protein is CASSFRGFYEQYF. The DNA of the CDR3 is TGTGCCAGCAGCTTTCGGGGGTTCTACGAGCAGTACTTC.

As to this clonotype: A much larger clone differs from this one at a single base, so this may be a read error. The chain couples TRBV28 to TRBJ1-1; D unresolved. This CDR3 contains 15 residues. Germline V lookup: CDR1 MDHEN, CDR2 SYDVKM. This chain's CDR3 is CTSSASLSTNTEAFF. The CDR3 DNA follows: TGTACCAGCAGTGCCTCGTTGAGTACCAACACTGAAGCTTTCTTT.

Ten or more counts support this clonotype. The gene calls are TRBV28 and TRBJ1-1; a possible D gene is TRBD1 (5 bases). Trimming removed 6 bases at V and 5 bases at J, with 16 bases between. In germline, CDR1 is MDHEN, CDR2 SYDVKM. The CDR3 runs 14 residues. CDR3 in DNA: TGTGCCAGCAGCCAGGGCAGGGTGTCTACTGAAGCTTTCTTT. This encodes CASSQGRVSTEAFF.

The V and J genes are TRBV27 and TRBJ1-2; unclear D gene. This CDR3 is built from 14 residues. The germline gives CDR1 MNHEY, CDR2 SMNVEV (reference sequence). Trimming removed 3 bases from V and 8 bases from J, with 16 bases in between. CDR3 DNA: TGTGCCAGCAGTTTGTATTCAGGACGAGAGGGCTACACCTTC. Translated: CASSLYSGREGYTF.